Presented here are 19 T cell receptor beta chains from one specimen sequenced in a study of blood T cells in healthy people across ages. For the second PCR, which ran for about 7 to 12 cycles, a sample-barcoded 5' primer and a J-beta primer mix were used. A single record per CDR3 protein comes from TCRdb applying MiXCR to the 5' RACE reads. The data show 650,000 to 950,000 distinct CDR3 sequences, with about 42% seen just once and about 21% held by the top ten. Sequencing was done on a sample of blood. The receptor set was obtained from a man in his sixties in good health.

Here the CDR3 DNA reads TGTGCCAGCAACCCCGGGGTGAGGTTAGGGTCTGGGGCCAACGTCCTGACTTTC. Its translation is CASNPGVRLGSGANVLTF. J is TRBJ2-6 and V is TRBV12-3 or TRBV12-4; tentatively, D is TRBD2 (5 bases). Between the trimmed V and J ends, which lost 7 bases and 1 base, there was a span of 20 bases. This CDR3 contains 18 residues.

The chain couples TRBV5-5 to TRBJ2-7; weak D call: TRBD1 (5 bases). CDR3 length: 14 residues. Germline-derived CDR1 and CDR2 are SGHKS and YYEKEE (reference sequence). Trimming removed 6 bases at V and 1 base at J, with 14 bases between. CDR3 coding DNA: TGTGCCAGCAACCCGACAGTAAATTCCTACGAGCAGTACTTC. This sequence encodes CASNPTVNSYEQYF.

The chain joins TRBV9 to TRBJ2-7; 9 nucleotides align to TRBD1. The CDR3 has 15 residues. V gave up 2 bases and J gave up 2 bases; unmatched junction bases: 5. Germline assignment: CDR1 SGDLS and CDR2 YYNGEE. The CDR3 bases are TGTGCCAGCAGCGTCGGACAGGGGTTAACCTACGAGCAGTACTTC. Residues: CASSVGQGLTYEQYF.

The rearrangement uses TRBV12-3 or TRBV12-4 and TRBJ2-5; maybe TRBD2 (6 bases). Near its end, the DNA agrees better with TRBJ2-7, so the J call may be wrong. The CDR3 is 15 amino acids. As DNA, the CDR3 is TGTGCCAGCAGCTACTTTGCGGGGACTCCTGGCGAGCAGTACTTC. Protein: CASSYFAGTPGEQYF.

The V gene is TRBV30, the J gene TRBJ1-2; 9 bases fit TRBD1. Trimming removed 5 bases from V and 2 bases from J; junction bases left unmatched: 12. The CDR3 covers 16 residues. Germline lookup yields CDR1 GTSNPN and CDR2 SVGIG (reference sequence). The CDR3 region is CAWQATGQGKNYGYTF. In DNA form, the CDR3 reads TGTGCCTGGCAAGCTACGGGACAGGGAAAAAACTATGGCTACACCTTC. Variable domain in full (rest from reference TRBV30 and TRBJ1-2): SQTIHQWPATLVQPVGSPLSLECTVEGTSNPNLYWYRQAAGRGLQLLFYSVGIGQISSEVPQNLSASRPQDRQFILSSKKLLLSDSGFYLCAWQATGQGKNYGYTFGSGTRLTVV.

The rearrangement joins TRBV27 to TRBJ2-7; 11 bases match TRBD1. Trimming took 5 bases from V and 5 from J; bases not matched to a gene: 5. The length of the CDR3 is 14 residues. The V gene's germline CDR1 is MNHEY and CDR2 SMNVEV (reference sequence). This chain's CDR3 is CASSVRDRGDEQYF. The DNA of the CDR3 is TGTGCCAGCAGTGTAAGGGACAGGGGGGACGAGCAGTACTTC.

V gene TRBV18 combines with J gene TRBJ2-7; TRBD2 matches 9 bases. The CDR3 extends over 16 amino acids. Losses at the gene ends were 4 bases for V and 2 bases for J; bases not matched to a gene: 9. Germline V CDR1 and CDR2: KGHSH, LQKENI. This chain's CDR3 is CASSQTGLASPYEQYF. CDR3 nucleotide sequence: TGTGCCAGCTCACAAACGGGACTAGCTTCACCCTACGAGCAGTACTTC.

The chain uses TRBV3-1 and TRBJ2-5; 10 bases align to TRBD1. Near its end, the DNA agrees better with TRBJ2-7, so the J call may be wrong. Germline values: CDR1 LGHDT, CDR2 YNNKEL (reference sequence). This CDR3 is 16 amino acids long. The CDR3 DNA reads TGTGCCAGCAGCCATGCCGGGACAGGGGTTTGGTACGAGCAGTACTTC. Its protein product is CASSHAGTGVWYEQYF.

This clonotype came up many times. CDR3 sequence: CSVERRGDWDEQFF. The CDR3 DNA reads TGCAGCGTTGAACGGCGGGGGGACTGGGATGAGCAGTTCTTC. The V call is TRBV29-1, the J call TRBJ2-1; 8 bases line up with TRBD2. CDR3 length equals 14 residues. V shed 2 bases and J 8 bases; nucleotides not matched to a gene: 8. Germline CDR1 and CDR2: SQVTM and ANQGSEA.

This sequence joins TRBV7-9 and TRBJ1-6, with 9 bases that match TRBD1. Germline V CDR1 and CDR2: SEHNR, FQNEAQ (reference sequence). Unmatched junction bases numbered 4, after V lost 4 bases and J lost 9 bases. This CDR3 has 14 residues. Written as DNA, the CDR3 is TGTGCCAGCAGCTCCCGGGACAGGGTTTCACCCCTCCACTTT. As protein: CASSSRDRVSPLHF.

J is TRBJ2-7 and V is TRBV7-9; D ambiguous. This CDR3 region has 14 residues. Germline V CDR1 and CDR2: SEHNR, FQNEAQ (reference sequence). The ends were cut back, 3 bases at V and 1 base at J, with 10 bases in the middle. In DNA form, the CDR3 reads TGTGCCAGCAGCTTGGGGAAAGGTTCCTACGAGCAGTACTTC. Amino acids: CASSLGKGSYEQYF.

This rearrangement joins TRBV20-1 to TRBJ2-5; 8 nucleotides agree with TRBD1. V was pared by 0 bases and J by 4 bases, with 7 bases of the junction left unmatched. The germline V gene encodes CDR1 DFQATT and CDR2 SNEGSKA (reference sequence). The CDR3 runs to 15 residues. CDR3 residues: CSARDPRRGPETQYF. For the CDR3, the DNA is TGCAGTGCTAGAGATCCGCGCAGGGGGCCAGAGACCCAGTACTTC.

In this sample, this clonotype turned up once. The chain uses TRBV24-1 and TRBJ2-7, with D possibly matching TRBD1 (6 bases). V was cut by 7 bases and J by 3 bases, with 12 bases left in between. CDR1 is KGHDR, CDR2 SFDVKD, per germline. The CDR3 extends over 13 amino acids. The CDR3 protein is CATSPGVGYEQYF. The DNA for the CDR3 is TGTGCCACCAGCCCAGGGGTGGGCTACGAGCAGTACTTC.

This clonotype was picked up a small number of times. The chain uses TRBV4-3 and TRBJ2-3; TRBD2 might be the D (6 bases). Per the germline V gene, CDR1 is LGHNA and CDR2 is YSLEER. V shed 0 bases and J shed 0 bases, with 10 bases lying between them. This CDR3 has 16 residues. CDR3 coding DNA: TGCGCCAGCAGCCAAGAAGGAGGGATTAGCACAGATACGCAGTATTTT. It codes for CASSQEGGISTDTQYF.

This clonotype showed up just a few times. The chain recombines TRBV29-1 with TRBJ1-6, with 7 bases aligning to TRBD1. The trim removed 7 bases at V and 7 bases at J, leaving 7 bases unmatched. The CDR3 has 13 amino acids. Per germline, CDR1 SQVTM and CDR2 ANQGSEA. CDR3 amino acids: CSAQTGPNSPLHF. The DNA of the CDR3 is TGCAGCGCGCAGACAGGGCCAAATTCACCCCTCCACTTT.

The chain employs TRBV7-2 and TRBJ2-3; D is unresolved. Looked up from germline, CDR1 is SGHTA and CDR2 is FQGNSA. The CDR3 consists of 15 residues. V was pared by 1 base and J by 3 bases, with 11 bases between. The CDR3 DNA reads as TGTGCCAGCAGCTTAGTCCCAGCGAAGACAGATACGCAGTATTTT. It translates to CASSLVPAKTDTQYF.

This clonotype has at least ten counts. This chain uses TRBV5-1 with TRBJ1-6, with D maybe TRBD1 (5 bases). In germline, CDR1 is SGHRS, CDR2 YFSETQ. The CDR3 runs to 16 residues. Trimming cost V 0 bases and J 10 bases, with 17 bases left between them. This CDR3 is CASSLEGDGIVSPLHF. As DNA, the CDR3 is TGCGCCAGCAGCTTGGAAGGGGATGGCATTGTCTCACCCCTCCACTTT.

The chain links TRBV7-2 to TRBJ2-7; D unclear. V lost 1 base and J lost 3, with 7 bases in between. CDR1 is SGHTA and CDR2 is FQGNSA in the germline V gene. The CDR3 spans 13 residues. CDR3 residues: CASSLGVNYEQYF. The CDR3 DNA sequence: TGTGCCAGCAGCTTAGGTGTCAACTACGAGCAGTACTTC.

The V and J genes are TRBV9 and TRBJ2-7; D may be TRBD1 (7 bases). The CDR3 runs 15 residues. Germline loops: CDR1 SGDLS, CDR2 YYNGEE. Between the trimmed V and J ends, which lost 0 bases and 3 bases, there was a span of 13 bases. In nucleotides, the CDR3 is TGTGCCAGCAGCGTAGGGGGGGACAGATACTACGAGCAGTACTTC. This translates into CASSVGGDRYYEQYF.